The sequence of this T cell receptor beta chain was determined in a study of T cell repertoires in cytomegalovirus infection. In this sample, this clonotype turned up many times. Its antigen remains unknown. MiXCR, run by TCRdb on the reads, gives a single entry per CDR3 protein. This sample has 700,000 to 850,000 distinct CDR3 sequences, with 30% to 35% found just once. Specimen: cultured CD8+ T cells from PBMCs, collected from culture after CMV antigen stimulation. This clonotype originated in a human donor in good health (CMV status not recorded). Some clones in this sample may be carry-over from other donors' samples.

The CDR3 nucleotides are TGTGCCAGCATTGGACAGGGGCTCCATGGCTACACCTTC. Translation gives CASIGQGLHGYTF. The chain employs TRBV6-1 and TRBJ1-2; 9 nucleotides line up with TRBD1. J was trimmed by 6 bases and V by 7 bases; bases with no gene match: 6. Germline V CDR1 and CDR2: MNHNS, SASEGT. The CDR3 is 13 residues long.